This paragraph covers one T cell receptor beta chain sequence. In germline, CDR1 is LNHDA, CDR2 SQIVND (reference sequence). CDR3 length equals 13 residues. The ends were cut back, 9 bases at V and 6 bases at J, with 15 bases in the middle. These data belong to a study of blood T cell repertoires in COVID-19. Study-level background: T cells, B-cell-depleted T cells, or PBMCs provided the cDNA or gDNA that served as material.

The assay was immunoSEQ multiplex PCR, and TCRdb's table has in-frame clones only and misses some. The table includes about 110,000 clones, approximately 85% detected once. The specimen was peripheral blood. The TCR was taken from a woman aged 60 to 75 with acute or convalescent COVID-19. The genes are TRBV19 and TRBJ2-1; D is perhaps TRBD2 (6 bases). The DNA for the CDR3 is TGTGCCAGCCGGGACTCCCCCACCAATGAGCAGTTCTTC. Protein: CASRDSPTNEQFF.